This T cell receptor beta chain was captured in a study of T-cell reconstitution after alpha-beta-depleted transplantation in children (dated by TCRdb to between 2015 and 2016). Some background on the complete study: The study quantitatively tracked T-cell immune reconstitution after TCRalphabeta/CD19-depleted allogeneic hematopoietic cell transplantation in children using TCR repertoire profiling.

The receptor library was made with PCR. The sequencing machine was an Illumina HiSeq 2500. To normalize quantification of the TCRbeta repertoire, the TCR libraries were built with molecular barcoding that relied on unique molecular identifiers. TCRdb itself trimmed the public reads at Q25 with fastp, ran MiXCR and retained productive beta chains. Rows are unified per CDR3 protein, each entry keeping the most common DNA and genes. This sample holds almost 400,000 distinct CDR3 sequences; over 20% were observed only once. 3.5% to 4% of the sample lies in the top ten. A word on this clonotype: Its antigen is still unknown. No much larger clone is present one base from it, and per-base qualities are unavailable.

The trim is 5 bases for V and 3 bases for J, with a gap of 11 bases between the germline ends. The CDR3 runs 14 amino acids, cysteine and phenylalanine included. Of all the DNA, just the CDR3 is kept, 42 bases in frame from base 1. CDR1 and CDR2 are drawn from the germline V gene: SGHRS, YFSETQ. Recombination joined TRBV5-1 with TRBJ2-2; no D gene call is confident. This clonotype originated in a human donor who donated a stem cell graft to a child with acute myeloid leukemia. The source material was PBMCs from the stem cell graft donor, sampled from the stem cell graft. Read as DNA, the sequence is TGCGCCAGCAGTCAGGAAGGGTACACCGGGGAGCTGTTTTTT. This gives the protein CASSQEGYTGELFF.